This TCR beta chain was sequenced during a study of Graves' ophthalmopathy and Graves' hyperthyroidism. This clonotype was seen many times. Its antigen is unidentified. Clinical symptoms and serum thyroxine were used for diagnosis; TRAb, thyroid ultrasound and orbital computed tomography were also relied on. PBMCs were obtained from about 10 ml of fresh peripheral blood. Overall study findings and caveats: Ophthalmopathy progression cases were predicted by the model with roughly 71% sensitivity and 72.22% specificity. Blood was where most expanded thyroid clonotypes above 0.001 frequency also turned up.

For repertoire sequencing, the TCR beta CDR3 regions were amplified from RNA transcripts. Following a first-round RT-PCR that used HTBI primers, a second-round multiplex PCR was carried out. Each CDR3 protein is one row after TCRdb ran MiXCR on the multiplex PCR reads. The data hold a few hundred thousand distinct CDR3 sequences, with 15% to 19% observed a single time. Trimming removed 5 bases from V and 4 bases from J, with 17 bases in between. Germline lookup yields CDR1 SEHNR and CDR2 FQNEAQ (reference sequence). This CDR3 contains 15 residues. The chain carries TRBV7-9 and TRBJ1-1; D not certain. This TCR was recovered from a woman aged 18-29 years with stable Graves' hyperthyroidism. The source material was peripheral blood. The CDR3 loop is CASSAMAGMGTEAFF. CDR3 coding DNA: TGTGCCAGCAGCGCCATGGCCGGGATGGGCACTGAAGCTTTCTTT.